The 32 T cell receptor beta chains in this list originate from one sample, sequenced in a study of blood T cell repertoires in COVID-19. Generated by immunoSEQ multiplex PCR, the TCRdb table keeps only in-frame clones and is missing some. The table lists some 130,000 clones, about 89% of them singletons, with roughly 2.9% in the top ten. Source material: peripheral blood. These receptors came from a man between 60 and 75 years old with active or convalescent COVID-19.

The chain carries TRBV7-2 and TRBJ2-1; TRBD1 agrees at 11 bases. Germline lookup yields CDR1 SGHTA and CDR2 FQGNSA. The V gene end was trimmed by 4 bases and the J gene end by 3 bases; junction bases not matched to a gene: 2. The CDR3 is 15 amino acids. The CDR3 protein is CASSSGQGGYNEQFF. The CDR3 DNA sequence: TGTGCCAGCAGCTCGGGACAGGGGGGCTACAATGAGCAGTTCTTC.

V gene TRBV14 combines with J gene TRBJ2-1; D is perhaps TRBD2 (5 bases). The germline V and J ends were trimmed by 3 bases and 0 bases, with 12 bases remaining between them. Germline-derived CDR1 and CDR2 are SGHDN and FVKESK. The CDR3 loop spans 16 amino acids. CDR3 loop: CASSHSAGSSYNEQFF. The CDR3 nucleotides read TGTGCCAGCAGCCACTCAGCTGGGAGCTCCTACAATGAGCAGTTCTTC.

V gene TRBV19 combines with J gene TRBJ2-1; D might be TRBD1 (7 bases). Germline V gene data show CDR1 as LNHDA and CDR2 as SQIVND (reference sequence). Trimming took 5 bases from V and 4 from J, leaving 15 bases between them. There are 15 residues in the CDR3. The CDR3 reads CASSFAEGAYNEQFF. CDR3 DNA: TGTGCCAGTAGTTTCGCGGAGGGGGCTTACAATGAGCAGTTCTTC.

This CDR3 reads CASSLGGGHSGTNKLFF. CDR3 nucleotide sequence: TGTGCCAGCAGCTTAGGTGGGGGCCACTCCGGAACCAACAAACTGTTTTTT. The genes are TRBV7-2 and TRBJ1-4; D perhaps matches TRBD1 (6 bases). The CDR3 length is 17 residues. Germline CDR1 reads SGHTA; CDR2 reads FQGNSA. V dropped 1 base and J dropped 11 bases, with 23 bases sitting between them.

The chain combines TRBV2 with TRBJ1-4; D is uncertain. V lost 1 base and J lost 13, with 10 bases in between. Germline V gene sequence: CDR1 SNHLY, CDR2 FYNNEI. This CDR3 is 12 amino acids long. CDR3 coding DNA: TGTGCCAGCAGTGAAGTGGGGAGAGGACTGTTTTTT. Translating it yields CASSEVGRGLFF.

The V call is TRBV5-4, the J call TRBJ2-5; D is perhaps TRBD2 (6 bases). This CDR3 contains 17 residues. Germline V gene data show CDR1 as SGHNT and CDR2 as YYREEE (reference sequence). V lost 5 bases to trimming and J lost 2 bases, with 22 bases between them. CDR3 nucleotide sequence: TGTGCCAGCAGTGTCCCCCGCATGGGTGCGGGACAAGAGACCCAGTACTTC. Translated: CASSVPRMGAGQETQYF.

V is TRBV29-1 and J is TRBJ2-5; 7 bases line up with TRBD2. The CDR3 length is 12 residues. V lost 4 bases to trimming and J lost 7 bases; unmatched junction nucleotides: 6. Germline V CDR1 and CDR2: SQVTM, ANQGSEA. The CDR3 spells CSVAASGPTQYF. In DNA form, the CDR3 reads TGCAGCGTTGCGGCTAGCGGTCCGACCCAGTACTTC.

This chain uses TRBV4-1 with TRBJ2-7; D is ambiguous. V was clipped by 5 bases and J by 0 bases, with 11 bases between them. Looked up from germline, CDR1 is MGHRA and CDR2 is YSYEKL. The CDR3 is 14 residues long. The CDR3, as DNA: TGCGCCAGCAGCGCCTTGGCCTCCTCCTACGAGCAGTACTTC. Translation gives CASSALASSYEQYF.

This chain joins TRBV2 and TRBJ1-1, with 8 bases matching TRBD1. The CDR3 covers 16 residues. V was clipped by 6 bases and J by 1 base; unmatched bases: 10. CDR1 is SNHLY, CDR2 FYNNEI, per germline. The CDR3 spells CASSFKRQGQNTEAFF. The CDR3, as DNA: TGTGCCAGCAGCTTCAAAAGACAGGGGCAGAACACTGAAGCTTTCTTT.

V usage is TRBV19 and J usage is TRBJ1-2, with 8 bases identical to TRBD1. The J segment lost 7 bases and the V segment lost 5 bases, leaving 9 bases of the junction unmatched. The germline CDR1 and CDR2 sequences are LNHDA and SQIVND (reference sequence). The CDR3 extends over 14 amino acids. The CDR3 sequence is CASSAQQGVGGYTF. For the CDR3, the DNA is TGTGCCAGTAGTGCACAACAGGGGGTCGGTGGCTACACCTTC.

This chain joins TRBV5-4 and TRBJ1-3; 9 bases map to TRBD1. The V gene's germline CDR1 is SGHNT and CDR2 YYREEE (reference sequence). After removal of 4 bases from V and 6 bases from J, the junction contained 5 bases not matched to a gene. CDR3 size: 14 residues. CDR3 sequence reads: CASSPGTGTNTIYF. In nucleotides, the CDR3 is TGTGCCAGCAGCCCCGGGACAGGGACAAACACCATATATTTT.

This clone was seen once. The chain is built from TRBV7-9 and TRBJ2-5; TRBD1 is a possible D gene (6 bases). V shed 4 bases and J shed 4 bases, with 13 bases lying between them. The CDR3 spans 14 residues. Looked up from germline, CDR1 is SEHNR and CDR2 is FQNEAQ (reference sequence). CDR3 amino acids: CASSSTGSGETQYF. CDR3 nucleotides: TGTGCCAGCAGCTCAACAGGGAGTGGAGAGACCCAGTACTTC.

The rearrangement joins TRBV24-1 to TRBJ2-2, with D possibly being TRBD2 (5 bases). Germline assignment: CDR1 KGHDR and CDR2 SFDVKD. The CDR3 spans 15 residues. Trimming stripped 4 bases from V and 6 bases from J, with 14 bases between. CDR3: CATSDLSPSPGELFF. CDR3 in DNA: TGTGCCACCAGTGACCTATCTCCTAGCCCCGGGGAGCTGTTTTTT.

V and J are TRBV4-1 and TRBJ1-3; D is possibly TRBD1 (5 bases). Trimming removed 1 base from V and 0 bases from J, with 7 bases in between. Looked up from germline, CDR1 is MGHRA and CDR2 is YSYEKL. This CDR3 spans 15 amino acids. CDR3 in DNA: TGCGCCAGCAGCCAAGGGGGCAGCTCTGGAAACACCATATATTTT. The encoded protein is CASSQGGSSGNTIYF.

This clone was observed a single time. The chain carries TRBV23-1 and TRBJ1-5; D gene unclear. Being an ORF, TRBV23-1 has a function that is uncertain. V was pared by 6 bases and J by 3 bases, with 24 bases between. CDR3 length equals 18 residues. CDR3 region: CASSRRPPAGGYNQPQHF. The CDR3 DNA reads as TGCGCCAGCAGCCGACGTCCCCCCGCGGGCGGGTACAATCAGCCCCAGCATTTT.

This chain links TRBV4-2 with TRBJ1-1; D gene uncertain. The CDR3 contains 13 residues. Trimming pared 4 bases from V and 2 bases from J, leaving 8 bases between. Per the germline V gene, CDR1 is LGHNA and CDR2 is YNFKEQ. CDR3 DNA sequence: TGTGCCAGCAGCCCTAGTTTAAACACTGAAGCTTTCTTT. This translates into CASSPSLNTEAFF.

The CDR3 sequence: CASSSIPGETQYF. The CDR3 bases are TGTGCCAGCAGCTCCATTCCCGGAGAGACCCAGTACTTC. The rearrangement joins TRBV3-1 (or the pseudogene TRBV3-2) to TRBJ2-5; D uncertain. The germline CDR1 and CDR2 sequences are LGHDT and YNNKEL (reference sequence). V dropped 5 bases and J dropped 4 bases, with 11 bases sitting between them. The CDR3 has 13 amino acids.

V and J are TRBV3-1 (or the pseudogene TRBV3-2) and TRBJ2-3; 7 bases map to TRBD2. The V gene's germline CDR1 is LGHDT and CDR2 YNNKEL (reference sequence). The CDR3 is 15 residues long. V trimming: 4 bases; J trimming: 0 bases; junction bases outside the gene matches: 4. The CDR3 region has the DNA TGTGCCAGCAGCCTAGTAGCGGGTAGCACAGATACGCAGTATTTT. It translates to CASSLVAGSTDTQYF.

The V call is TRBV5-1, the J call TRBJ1-3; 7 positions match TRBD1. Germline loops: CDR1 SGHRS, CDR2 YFSETQ. Trimming at V came to 2 bases and at J to 6 bases, leaving 8 bases not matched to a gene. The CDR3 length is 15 residues. CDR3 in amino acids: CASSLPGGTVNTIYF. CDR3 DNA sequence: TGCGCCAGCAGCTTACCCGGAGGGACAGTAAACACCATATATTTT.

The rearrangement uses TRBV28 and TRBJ1-6; 7 bases are shared with TRBD1. Germline V gene lookup returns CDR1 MDHEN and CDR2 SYDVKM. This CDR3 is built from 14 residues. Germline trimming cut 5 bases from V and 6 bases from J; bases unmatched to any gene: 4. In DNA, the CDR3 is TGTGCCAGCAGTCAAGGACAGGTTAATTCACCCCTCCACTTT. Residues: CASSQGQVNSPLHF.

The chain couples TRBV25-1 to TRBJ1-4; unclear D gene. V shed 1 base and J shed 8 bases, with 14 bases lying between them. CDR1 is MGHDK and CDR2 is SYGVNS in the germline V gene. CDR3 size: 15 residues. CDR3 in DNA: TGTGCCAGCAGTGAATTAGGCACAGAAAGCGAAAAACTGTTTTTT. The encoded protein is CASSELGTESEKLFF. Full variable domain (rest looked up from reference TRBV25-1 and TRBJ1-4): EADIYQTPRYLVIGTGKKITLECSQTMGHDKMYWYQQDPGMELHLIHYSYGVNSTEKGDLSSESTVSRIRTEHFPLTLESARPSHTSQYLCASSELGTESEKLFFGSGTQLSVL.

This chain connects TRBV19 to TRBJ1-6; 7 bases align to TRBD1. The CDR3 covers 14 residues. J gave up 7 bases and V 4 bases, and 4 bases lay outside the gene matches. From germline, CDR1 is LNHDA and CDR2 SQIVND (reference sequence). CDR3 in amino acids: CASSRGQLNSPLHF. DNA for the CDR3: TGTGCCAGTAGTAGGGGACAGCTAAATTCACCCCTCCACTTT.

This clone has only a few counts. The chain recombines TRBV19 with TRBJ1-6; tentative D call: TRBD1 (5 bases). V lost 0 bases, J lost 10 bases, and 16 bases lay in between. The CDR3 contains 16 residues. Germline lookup yields CDR1 LNHDA and CDR2 SQIVND (reference sequence). The CDR3 sequence is CASSIDMRQGKSPLHF. The DNA of the CDR3 is TGTGCCAGTAGTATAGATATGCGGCAGGGCAAGTCACCCCTCCACTTT. Full variable domain (missing parts from reference TRBV19 and TRBJ1-6): DGGITQSPKYLFRKEGQNVTLSCEQNLNHDAMYWYRQDPGQGLRLIYYSQIVNDFQKGDIAEGYSVSREKKESFPLTVTSAQKNPTAFYLCASSIDMRQGKSPLHFGNGTRLTVT.

This chain joins TRBV5-8 and TRBJ2-1, with 10 bases that match TRBD2. With V trimmed by 0 bases and J by 8 bases, 5 bases remained unmatched. The CDR3 has 15 residues. Per the germline V gene, CDR1 is SGHTS and CDR2 is YDEGEE. CDR3: CASSLGAGGADEQFF. The CDR3 DNA is TGTGCCAGCAGCTTGGGAGCGGGGGGGGCCGATGAGCAGTTCTTC. Drawing the rest from reference TRBV5-8 and TRBJ2-1, the complete variable domain is EAGVTQSPTHLIKTRGQQATLRCSPISGHTSVYWYQQALGLGLQFLLWYDEGEERNRGNFPPRFSGRQFPNYSSELNVNALELEDSALYLCASSLGAGGADEQFFGPGTRLTVL.

CDR3 loop: CASSYPRGMSSFSNQPQHF. As DNA, the CDR3 is TGTGCCAGCAGTTACCCCAGGGGGATGTCTTCCTTTAGCAATCAGCCCCAGCATTTT. V is TRBV6-2 or TRBV6-3 and J is TRBJ1-5, with 7 bases that match TRBD1. Germline-derived CDR1 and CDR2 are MNHEY and SVGEGT. CDR3 length equals 19 residues. V gave up 2 bases and J gave up 0 bases; unmatched junction bases: 13.

The chain couples TRBV2 to TRBJ1-2; unclear D gene. Germline V lookup: CDR1 SNHLY, CDR2 FYNNEI. The length of the CDR3 is 10 residues. Trimming pared 10 bases from V and 8 bases from J, leaving 11 bases between. DNA of the CDR3: TGTGCCACCACCGCCCGGGGCTACACCTTC. Translating gives CATTARGYTF.

The table lists this clone with a count of one. V usage is TRBV14 and J usage is TRBJ2-3; perhaps TRBD2 as D (6 bases). CDR1 is SGHDN and CDR2 is FVKESK in the germline V gene. This CDR3 comprises 15 residues. The V end was cut by 3 bases, the J end by 0 bases, with 10 bases between. CDR3 sequence: CASSQLLASTDTQYF. The CDR3 DNA sequence: TGTGCCAGCAGCCAGTTACTAGCTAGCACAGATACGCAGTATTTT.

The chain is built from TRBV3-1 (or the pseudogene TRBV3-2) and TRBJ2-3; 12 bases map to TRBD2. CDR1 LGHDT and CDR2 YNNKEL come from the germline V gene (reference sequence). The CDR3 has 15 residues. V gave up 5 bases and J gave up 3 bases; unmatched junction bases: 3. The CDR3 DNA reads TGTGCCAGCAGCGGACTAGCGGGGAGGACAGATACGCAGTATTTT. Encoded protein: CASSGLAGRTDTQYF.

The rearrangement links TRBV28 to TRBJ1-2, with 10 bases identical to TRBD1. The V gene end was trimmed by 6 bases and the J gene end by 4 bases; junction bases not matched to a gene: 11. Germline lookup yields CDR1 MDHEN and CDR2 SYDVKM. The CDR3 has 16 amino acids. The CDR3, as DNA: TGTGCCAGCAGAGGGACAGGGGAAGGTTCGGCCTATGGCTACACCTTC. Translating gives CASRGTGEGSAYGYTF.

The chain has TRBV5-6 and TRBJ1-2; D remains unclear. The ends were cut back, 7 bases at V and 2 bases at J, with 9 bases in the middle. This CDR3 has 12 residues. Germline CDR1 SGHDT, CDR2 YYEEEE. In nucleotides, the CDR3 is TGTGCCAGCGGAGGCAGGAACTATGGCTACACCTTC. It specifies CASGGRNYGYTF.

The V and J genes are TRBV27 and TRBJ2-1, with 11 bases fitting TRBD2. V was clipped by 5 bases and J by 7 bases; unmatched bases: 10. Germline CDR1 and CDR2: MNHEY and SMNVEV (reference sequence). The CDR3 totals 16 residues. DNA of the CDR3: TGTGCCAGCAGTCTCCCAAGGACTAGCGGGCTAAATGAGCAGTTCTTC. It codes for CASSLPRTSGLNEQFF.

The chain carries TRBV5-1 and TRBJ2-3; 12 nucleotides line up with TRBD1. The CDR3 length is 17 residues. Germline V CDR1 and CDR2: SGHRS, YFSETQ. V gave up 3 bases and J gave up 0 bases; unmatched junction bases: 5. In nucleotides, the CDR3 is TGCGCCAGCAGCTCGAGGGGACAGGGGGCCAGCACAGATACGCAGTATTTT. Translation: CASSSRGQGASTDTQYF.